This TCR beta chain is from a study of cytomegalovirus exposure and HLA in healthy donors. Overall study context: Earlier, 100 million to 120 million unique TCR beta sequences were recovered from roughly 180 million T cells by an analysis.

Broader study findings: Analyzed later, association rates of TCRs varied across HLA loci, with DRB1 most and HLA-C fewest. As a later analysis revealed, most CMV-associated TCR beta chains appeared HLA-restricted.

Vbeta (60) and Jbeta (13) primers were used in the PCR. The data were produced by immunoSEQ multiplex PCR, yet TCRdb's version contains in-frame clones alone and is incomplete. This table holds approximately 120,000 clones, about three quarters found once. Donors consisted of healthy bone marrow donors. This clone was observed a handful of times. Its antigen is unknown. Trimming stripped 1 base from V and 7 bases from J, with 13 bases between. The CDR3 has 14 residues. Germline CDR1 KGHSY, CDR2 FQNENV. Sequencing was performed on PBMCs. The chain carries TRBV16 and TRBJ1-1, with D maybe TRBD1 (6 bases). This TCR came from a young woman in good health and CMV-seronegative. Written as DNA, the CDR3 is TGTGCCAGCAGCCAATGGCAGGGGCGCGGTGAAGCTTTCTTT. Amino acid sequence: CASSQWQGRGEAFF.